This section outlines one T cell receptor beta chain sequence together with its context. Its target is not known. The CDR3 sequence is 15 residues long. CDR1 MNHNS and CDR2 SASEGT come from the germline V gene. Germline trimming cut 3 bases from V and 7 bases from J; bases unmatched to any gene: 6. The source of the sample is a study of T cell responses to AZD1222 COVID-19 vaccine. Overall study findings and caveats: Spike-specific TCRs gained breadth and depth after people received two AZD1222 doses. Reportedly, close to half of spike-specific TCRs are directed against unmutated variant regions. Repertoire sampling occurred only after the peak T cell response. Donors, mostly white British, included more females; clonal diversity was possibly underestimated.

The assay was immunoSEQ multiplex PCR, and TCRdb's table has in-frame clones only and misses some. The sample holds over 120,000 clones, approximately 85% seen once. This receptor was taken from an adult in good health. Sequences were derived from peripheral blood, sampled on day 0 of AZD1222 vaccination. V is TRBV6-1 and J is TRBJ1-6; 7 bases are a match to TRBD1. CDR3 loop: CASSEHGQVNSPLHF. The CDR3 region has the DNA TGTGCCAGCAGTGAGCATGGACAGGTGAATTCACCCCTCCACTTT.